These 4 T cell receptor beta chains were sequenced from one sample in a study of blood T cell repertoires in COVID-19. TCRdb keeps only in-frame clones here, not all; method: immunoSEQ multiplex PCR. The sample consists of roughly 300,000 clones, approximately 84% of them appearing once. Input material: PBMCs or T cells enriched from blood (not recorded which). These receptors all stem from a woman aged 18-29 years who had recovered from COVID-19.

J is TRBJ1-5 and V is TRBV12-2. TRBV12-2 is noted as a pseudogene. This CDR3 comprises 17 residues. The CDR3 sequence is CASRLATTGYSNQPQHF. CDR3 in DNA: TGTGCAAGTCGCTTAGCGACGACGGGTTATAGCAATCAGCCCCAGCATTTT.

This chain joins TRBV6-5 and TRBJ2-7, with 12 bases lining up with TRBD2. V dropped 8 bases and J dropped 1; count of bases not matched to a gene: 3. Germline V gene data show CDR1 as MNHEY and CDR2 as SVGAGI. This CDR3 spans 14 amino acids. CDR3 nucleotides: TGTGCCAGCGCCGGGACTAGCGGGTCCTACGAGCAGTACTTC. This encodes CASAGTSGSYEQYF.

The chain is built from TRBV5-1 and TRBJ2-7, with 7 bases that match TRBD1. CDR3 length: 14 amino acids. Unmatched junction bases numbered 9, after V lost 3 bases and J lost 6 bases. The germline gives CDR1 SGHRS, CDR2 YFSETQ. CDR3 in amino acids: CASSYGQALSEQYF. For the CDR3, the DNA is TGCGCCAGCAGCTATGGACAGGCCCTCAGCGAGCAGTACTTC.

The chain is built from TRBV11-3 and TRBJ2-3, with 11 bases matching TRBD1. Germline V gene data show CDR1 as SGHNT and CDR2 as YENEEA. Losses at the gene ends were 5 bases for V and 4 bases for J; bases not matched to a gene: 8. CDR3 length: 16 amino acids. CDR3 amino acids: CASSARDRGIPDTQYF. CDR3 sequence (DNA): TGTGCCAGCAGCGCGAGGGACAGGGGGATCCCAGATACGCAGTATTTT.